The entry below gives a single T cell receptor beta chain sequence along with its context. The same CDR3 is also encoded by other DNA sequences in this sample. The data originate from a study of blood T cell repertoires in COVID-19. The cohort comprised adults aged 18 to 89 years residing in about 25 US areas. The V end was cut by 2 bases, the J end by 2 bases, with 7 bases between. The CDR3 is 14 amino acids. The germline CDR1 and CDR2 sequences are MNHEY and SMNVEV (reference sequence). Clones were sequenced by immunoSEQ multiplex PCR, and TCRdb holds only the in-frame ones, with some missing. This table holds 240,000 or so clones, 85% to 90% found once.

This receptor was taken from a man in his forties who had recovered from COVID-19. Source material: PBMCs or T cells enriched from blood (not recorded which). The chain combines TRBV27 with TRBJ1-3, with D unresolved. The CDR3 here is CASSLTGTGNTIYF. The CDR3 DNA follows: TGTGCCAGCAGTTTAACGGGTACTGGAAACACCATATATTTT.